Described below is a single T cell receptor (beta chain) sequence and its context. Its antigen is not yet known. There are no base qualities to consult, and no much larger clone falls within one base. Taken from cysteine to phenylalanine, the CDR3 has 15 residues. The retained sequence is limited to the CDR3, 45 bases, with the frame set at the first base. In the germline V gene, CDR1 corresponds to SGHTA and CDR2 to FQGNSA. The germline ends are 14 bases apart after V is trimmed by 5 bases and J by 4 bases. To sequence the TCRbeta CDR3 region, genomic DNA was isolated from the sorted cells. TCRbeta CDR3 regions were sequenced using the immunoSEQ Assay. What TCRdb holds here is the immuneACCESS table cut down to in-frame rearrangements. Part of the clones is not present; checked against another copy, under half of the missing clones reflect an unresolved V gene, and the others are unexplained. For this sample there are tens of thousands of clones; approximately 90% appear just once. The ten largest make up around 7.4% of the sample.

The sample comes from a study of OX40 agonist ivuxolimab in advanced cancers. Background for the entire study: Ivuxolimab, which targeted the costimulatory receptor OX40 (CD134), was an agonistic, fully human IgG2 monoclonal antibody. The monotherapy dose-escalation portion (N of about 50 patients) of the phase I ivuxolimab trial is reported in the paper. Prior anti-PD-1, anti-PD-L1 or anti-CTLA-4 therapy was permitted, and checkpoint inhibitors had been received by around 40% of dose-escalation patients. Partial responses occurred in three dose-escalation patients: two with cutaneous melanoma and one with hepatocellular carcinoma. Intravenous ivuxolimab was administered to patients every 2 weeks at six dose levels: 0.01, 0.1, 0.3, 1.5, 3 and 10 mg/kg. The purpose of peripheral TCRbeta sequencing was to test whether ivuxolimab changed TCR sequence diversity and led to clonal T-cell expansion. The dose-escalation cohort was 82.7% male with a mean age of about 58 years, ranging from roughly 20 to 80. Of the approximately 50 dose-escalation patients, hepatocellular carcinoma was present in roughly 19, melanoma in approximately 15, renal cell carcinoma in 9 and head and neck cancer in 9. Study-wide conclusions, independent of this receptor: Low levels of normalized T-cell clonal expansion were also seen in some patients who did not respond. Which antigens the clonally expanded peripheral T cells were specific for was not determined. In the 0.1-3.0 mg/kg groups, partial responders had among the lowest normalized peripheral clonal expansion, particularly in CD8+ T cells. After ivuxolimab, CD8+ T cells had more expanded clones than CD4+ T cells on average. Clonal expansion of both CD4+ and CD8+ blood T cells was observed from baseline to week 6 at doses 0.1 to 3.0 mg/kg.

Patients with autoimmune disease history or receiving systemic immunosuppression were excluded from the trial. Peripheral blood for TCR sequencing was drawn from every dose cohort at baseline, at cycle 4 day 1 and at cycle 7 day 1. The samples were taken from a phase I, first-in-human, multicenter, open-label dose-escalation trial of ivuxolimab. Adults with locally advanced or metastatic melanoma, renal cell, hepatocellular, or head and neck squamous cell carcinoma were enrolled in the trial. Before TCR sequencing, CD4+ and CD8+ T cells were separately sorted from peripheral blood. The sequencing used CD4+ or CD8+ T cells sorted from blood, collected in a trial of the OX40 agonist ivuxolimab. In this chain, TRBV7-2 is recombined with TRBJ2-2; too little of a D gene remains to name it. This TCR was sampled from an adult with an advanced solid tumor such as melanoma, head and neck, liver or kidney cancer. This receptor has the CDR3 CASSTPGRTTGELFF. The base sequence is TGTGCCAGCAGCACCCCCGGGCGGACCACCGGGGAGCTGTTTTTT.